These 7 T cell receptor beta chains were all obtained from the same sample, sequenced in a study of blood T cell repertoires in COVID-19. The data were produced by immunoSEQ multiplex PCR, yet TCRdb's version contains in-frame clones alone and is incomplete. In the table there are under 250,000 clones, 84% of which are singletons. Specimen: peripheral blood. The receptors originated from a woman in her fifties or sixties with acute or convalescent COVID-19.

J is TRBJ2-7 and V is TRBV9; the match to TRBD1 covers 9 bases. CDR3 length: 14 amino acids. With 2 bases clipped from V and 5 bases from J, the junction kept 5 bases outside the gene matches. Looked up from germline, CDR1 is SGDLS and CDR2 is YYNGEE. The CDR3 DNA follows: TGTGCCAGCAGCGTCCGGGACAGGGACAACGAGCAGTACTTC. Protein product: CASSVRDRDNEQYF.

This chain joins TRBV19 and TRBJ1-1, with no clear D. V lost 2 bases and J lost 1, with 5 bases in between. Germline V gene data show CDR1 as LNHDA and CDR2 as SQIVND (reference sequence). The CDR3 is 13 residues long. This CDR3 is CASSITQNTEAFF. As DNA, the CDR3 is TGTGCCAGTAGTATAACTCAGAACACTGAAGCTTTCTTT.

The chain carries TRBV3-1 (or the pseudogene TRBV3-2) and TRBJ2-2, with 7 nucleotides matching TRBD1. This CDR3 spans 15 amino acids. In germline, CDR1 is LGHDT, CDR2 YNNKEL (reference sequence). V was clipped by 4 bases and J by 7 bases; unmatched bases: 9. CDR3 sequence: CASSRGQDKNGELFF. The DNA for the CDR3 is TGTGCCAGCAGCCGTGGACAGGATAAAAACGGGGAGCTGTTTTTT.

CDR3 sequence (DNA): TGTGCCAGCAGGTGGGGAGGATCCGAGCAGTACTTC. Encoded protein: CASRWGGSEQYF. The rearrangement joins TRBV5-6 to TRBJ2-7; D possibly corresponds to TRBD2 (6 bases). Germline CDR1 SGHDT, CDR2 YYEEEE. V lost 5 bases and J 6 bases, leaving 12 bases between the germline ends. The CDR3 consists of 12 residues.

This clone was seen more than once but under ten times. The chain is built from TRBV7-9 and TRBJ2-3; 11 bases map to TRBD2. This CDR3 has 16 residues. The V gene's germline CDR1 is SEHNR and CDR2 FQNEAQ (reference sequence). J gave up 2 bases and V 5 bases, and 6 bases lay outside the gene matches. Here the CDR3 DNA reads TGTGCCAGCAGCCCCAAGGGACTAGCGGCCACAGATACGCAGTATTTT. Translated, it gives CASSPKGLAATDTQYF.

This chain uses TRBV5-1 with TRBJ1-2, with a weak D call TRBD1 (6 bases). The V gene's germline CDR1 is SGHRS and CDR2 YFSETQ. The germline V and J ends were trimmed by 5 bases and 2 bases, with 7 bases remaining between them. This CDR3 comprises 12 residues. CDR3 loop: CASRQGNYGYTF. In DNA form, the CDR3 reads TGCGCCAGCAGACAGGGAAACTATGGCTACACCTTC.

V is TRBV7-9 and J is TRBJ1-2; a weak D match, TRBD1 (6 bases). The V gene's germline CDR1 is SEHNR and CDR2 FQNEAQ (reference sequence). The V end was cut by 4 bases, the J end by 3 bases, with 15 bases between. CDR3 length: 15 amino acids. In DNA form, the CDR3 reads TGTGCCAGCAGCTCAGGCGGGGGGCAGGACTATGGCTACACCTTC. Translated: CASSSGGGQDYGYTF. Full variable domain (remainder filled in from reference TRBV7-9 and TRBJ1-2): DTGVSQNPRHKITKRGQNVTFRCDPISEHNRLYWYRQTLGQGPEFLTYFQNEAQLEKSRLLSDRFSAERPKGSFSTLEIQRTEQGDSAMYLCASSSGGGQDYGYTFGSGTRLTVV.